The 8 T cell receptor beta chains below were found in one sample sequenced in a study of early T cells in non-severe SARS-CoV-2 infection. TCRdb re-called the 5' RACE reads through MiXCR, storing one row per CDR3 protein. Of about 80,000 distinct CDR3 sequences listed, 9.5% to 13% are singletons. Input material: whole blood. These TCRs come from an adult who was a healthcare worker with PCR-confirmed SARS-CoV-2 infection or an uninfected control (not recorded which).

This clonotype was counted many times. Here the CDR3 reads CASSWGGNTIYF. The CDR3 DNA is TGTGCCAGCAGTTGGGGTGGAAACACCATATATTTT. The V call is TRBV28, the J call TRBJ1-3; D gene uncertain. There are 12 residues in the CDR3. CDR1 MDHEN and CDR2 SYDVKM come from the germline V gene. V was shortened by 4 bases and J by 3 bases, with 4 bases between the two germline ends.

The sample holds many counts of this clonotype. J is TRBJ1-2 and V is TRBV6-1; D is unclear. CDR3 length: 15 amino acids. Trimming removed 2 bases from V and 5 bases from J, with 15 bases in between. Looked up from germline, CDR1 is MNHNS and CDR2 is SASEGT. The CDR3 DNA sequence: TGTGCCAGCAGTGAAAGTCTCCAGGATACATATGGCTACACCTTC. Encoded protein: CASSESLQDTYGYTF.

V and J are TRBV7-9 and TRBJ1-1, with 9 bases matching TRBD1. Germline values: CDR1 SEHNR, CDR2 FQNEAQ (reference sequence). Trimming took 5 bases from V and 11 from J; bases not matched to a gene: 6. CDR3 length: 12 amino acids. The CDR3 DNA follows: TGTGCCAGCAGCCTGAACAGGGGGCCTGCTTTCTTT. Translation gives CASSLNRGPAFF.

This clonotype was observed a handful of times. The chain combines TRBV6-5 with TRBJ2-3; D might be TRBD1 (5 bases). Trimming shortened V by 5 bases and J by 2 bases, and 14 bases separated the two germline ends. Germline values: CDR1 MNHEY, CDR2 SVGAGI. CDR3 length equals 15 residues. The CDR3 DNA follows: TGTGCCAGCAGTCGGACACCTGGGGCCACAGATACGCAGTATTTT. Translated: CASSRTPGATDTQYF.

This clonotype occurred a few times. One end of the junction is discordant with germline, which a read error may explain. J is TRBJ2-1 and V is TRBV11-3; a weak D match, TRBD1 (6 bases). Looked up from germline, CDR1 is SGHNT and CDR2 is YENEEA. The CDR3 is 18 residues long. This chain's CDR3 is CASSVEGRRQESYNEQFF. Written as DNA, the CDR3 is TGTGCCAGCAGCGTAGAAGGCAGGAGACAGGAGTCCTACAATGAGCAGTTCTTC.

The rearrangement uses TRBV10-3 and TRBJ1-5; maybe TRBD1 (6 bases). V was trimmed by 7 bases and J by 5 bases, leaving 15 bases between them. CDR1 and CDR2 (germline): ENHRY, SYGVKD. This CDR3 has 14 amino acids. The DNA for the CDR3 is TGTGCCATCAAAGACACAGGGATCGATCAGCCCCAGCATTTT. This gives the protein CAIKDTGIDQPQHF.

There are many counts of this clonotype. The V gene is TRBV12-3 or TRBV12-4, the J gene TRBJ1-1, with D tentatively TRBD1 (6 bases). This CDR3 contains 16 residues. V was trimmed by 7 bases and J by 0 bases, leaving 18 bases between them. CDR3 amino acids: CASNAQKGHLNTEAFF. CDR3 sequence (DNA): TGTGCCAGCAACGCTCAGAAGGGACACCTGAACACTGAAGCTTTCTTT.

CDR3 sequence reads: CATSRSKVPSPGNTIYF. The CDR3 coding sequence is TGTGCCACCAGCAGATCCAAGGTACCGAGCCCTGGAAACACCATATATTTT. The V call is TRBV15, the J call TRBJ1-3; no reliable D call. Germline V gene lookup returns CDR1 LNHNV and CDR2 YYDKDF (reference sequence). Between the trimmed V and J ends, which lost 2 bases and 2 bases, there was a span of 16 bases. The CDR3 length is 17 residues.